What follows describes a single T cell receptor beta chain. There are many counts of this clonotype. Its antigen is not yet known. No much larger clone exists at a distance of one base, and base qualities are not known. The library was prepared using RACE. The sample was run on a NextSeq 500. Library preparation attached unique molecular identifiers to individual cDNA molecules for quantitative, reproducible TCR counting. The published analysis was carried out like this. The median number of TCRs per sample was roughly 98,000, ranging from about 20,000 to 750,000. V, J and CDR3 annotation of the TCR reads was performed with the Decombinator software suite. For PS versus PT1 abundance plots, all samples were subsampled to the same number of TCRs (28,000). TCRs were defined as expanded if absent before sensitization and observed at least eight times at the 2-week time point. TCRdb handled the public reads itself, with Q25 trimming in fastp and clone calling in MiXCR, and kept productive beta chains. Duplicate CDR3 protein sequences are folded into a single record with the most common DNA and genes. These V and J calls originate from TCRdb's pipeline instead of the authors' own analysis. Within this sample are around 130,000 distinct CDR3 sequences, with approximately 9% of them counted one time only. 1.5% to 2% of the sample comes from the top ten.

Sample time point, as interpreted from the label and publication: healthy volunteer bleed at 2 weeks. Total RNA was extracted from unfractionated whole blood that had been collected in Tempus Blood RNA tubes. About 5 healthy volunteers served as TCR sequencing controls and were bled at day 0, 2 weeks and 6 weeks. This sample stems from a study of human T cells and chemical hapten exposure (dated by TCRdb to 2020 to 2022). About the investigation overall: The libraries were sequenced as a pool, and the TCR yield per sample differed mostly because of small variations in library volumes within the pool. The study tracked peripheral blood TCR repertoire changes in vivo during primary and secondary sensitization to the hapten diphenylcyclopropenone (DPC) in alopecia patients. Each blood RNA sample was used to sequence both TCR alpha and TCR beta chains. Broad study findings and their caveats: No change with DPC sensitization was found in the number of TCRs above 1 in 1000 frequency, and no evidence of global repertoire structure alterations was found. After repeated subsampling, changes were observed in the strength of the expansion versus patch-test correlation and in the threshold at which the correlation became significant.

The germline V gene sets CDR1 to MGHRA and CDR2 to YSYEKL. From the cysteine through the phenylalanine, the CDR3 covers 13 amino acids. The sequence is cut down to CDR3 DNA, 39 bases in frame from base 1. Trimming takes 0 bases off V and 6 bases off J; junction bases not matched to a gene: 2. This TCR was sampled from a male donor in good health. Some clones in this sample may be carry-over from other donors' samples. Sequenced material: whole blood. This chain is built from TRBV4-1 and TRBJ2-7; TRBD1 agrees with 7 junctional bases. The sequenced DNA: TGCGCCAGCAGCCAAGAAACAGGGGCCGAGCAGTACTTC. This codes for CASSQETGAEQYF.